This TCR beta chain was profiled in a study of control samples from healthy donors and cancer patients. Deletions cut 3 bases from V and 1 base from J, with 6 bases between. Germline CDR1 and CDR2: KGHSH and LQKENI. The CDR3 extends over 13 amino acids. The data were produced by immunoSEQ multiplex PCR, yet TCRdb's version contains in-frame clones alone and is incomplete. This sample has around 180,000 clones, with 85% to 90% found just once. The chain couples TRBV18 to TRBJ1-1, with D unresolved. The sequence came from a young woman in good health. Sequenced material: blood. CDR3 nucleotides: TGTGCCAGCTCACCGTCAGAGAACACTGAAGCTTTCTTT. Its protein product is CASSPSENTEAFF.